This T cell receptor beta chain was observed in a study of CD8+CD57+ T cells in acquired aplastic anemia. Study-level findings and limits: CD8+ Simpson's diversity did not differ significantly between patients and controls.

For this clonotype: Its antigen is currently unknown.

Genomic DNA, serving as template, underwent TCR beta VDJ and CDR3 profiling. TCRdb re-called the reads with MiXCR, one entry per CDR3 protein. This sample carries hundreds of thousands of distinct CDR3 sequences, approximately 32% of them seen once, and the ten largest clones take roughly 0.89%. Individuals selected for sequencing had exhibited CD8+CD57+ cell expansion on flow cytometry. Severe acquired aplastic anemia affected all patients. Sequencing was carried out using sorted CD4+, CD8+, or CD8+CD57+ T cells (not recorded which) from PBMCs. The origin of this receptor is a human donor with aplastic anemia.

DNA of the CDR3: TGTGCCAGCAGCTTAGATCCGGTGAACACTGAAGCTTTCTTT. It specifies CASSLDPVNTEAFF. This rearrangement joins TRBV7-8 to TRBJ1-1, with no clear D. The germline V gene has CDR1 SGHVS and CDR2 FQNEAQ. CDR3 size: 14 residues. Trimming shortened V by 1 base and J by 0 bases, and 6 bases separated the two germline ends.